This T cell receptor beta chain was captured in a study of identical twins. The CDR3 is 14 residues long. The germline CDR1 and CDR2 sequences are MNHEY and SVGEGT. Whole-study results and caveats: Not following the same donors, the study drew its conclusions from cross-sectional statistical analysis. In beta out-of-frame sequences, the excess sharing between twins was weaker.

Each cDNA held unique molecular identifiers, and template switching gave it a universal primer site. TCRdb reprocessed the 5' RACE reads via MiXCR and lists one record per CDR3 protein. The sample lists roughly 1.6 million distinct CDR3 sequences, around a third seen once, with 0.25% to 0.3% in the top ten. Regarding this clonotype: Its antigen is currently unknown.

This receptor was identified in a newborn girl in good health. Material: cord blood. The V call is TRBV6-2 or TRBV6-3, the J call TRBJ2-5; 10 nucleotides match TRBD2. With the DNA end fitting TRBJ2-7 better, the J assignment may be wrong. The CDR3 is CASSYTSGDFEQYF. The CDR3 DNA reads as TGTGCCAGCAGTTACACTAGCGGGGACTTCGAGCAGTACTTC.